The clone carrying this TCR beta chain was counted many times. TCRdb independently ran MiXCR on the RT-PCR reads; one entry per CDR3 protein. Of some 180,000 distinct CDR3 sequences in the sample, approximately 8.7% were seen once. The data derive from a study of response to subunit inactivated influenza vaccine. Between the trimmed V and J ends, which lost 0 bases and 1 base, there was a span of 8 bases. From germline, CDR1 is LGHNA and CDR2 YNFKEQ. CDR3 length: 15 amino acids. Material: non-naive T cells sorted from PBMCs, obtained on the day of vaccination. The V call is TRBV4-2, the J call TRBJ2-3; the D gene is possibly TRBD2 (5 bases). The clonotype originates from a man aged 50 to 60 who received an inactivated influenza vaccine. The CDR3 region is CASSQDRGGTDTQYF. CDR3 nucleotide sequence: TGTGCCAGCAGCCAAGATCGGGGAGGCACAGATACGCAGTATTTT.